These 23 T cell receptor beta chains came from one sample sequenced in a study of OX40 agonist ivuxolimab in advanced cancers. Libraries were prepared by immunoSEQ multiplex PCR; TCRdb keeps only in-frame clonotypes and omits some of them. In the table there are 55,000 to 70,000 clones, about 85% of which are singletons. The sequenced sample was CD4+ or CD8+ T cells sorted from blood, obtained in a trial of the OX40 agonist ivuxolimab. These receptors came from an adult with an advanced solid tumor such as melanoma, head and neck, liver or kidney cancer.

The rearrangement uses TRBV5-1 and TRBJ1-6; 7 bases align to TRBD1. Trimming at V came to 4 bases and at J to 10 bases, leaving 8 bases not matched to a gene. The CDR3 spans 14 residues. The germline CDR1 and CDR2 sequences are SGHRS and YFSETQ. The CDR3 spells CASSPRQGGSPLHF. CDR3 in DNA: TGCGCCAGCAGCCCCAGACAGGGAGGATCACCCCTCCACTTT.

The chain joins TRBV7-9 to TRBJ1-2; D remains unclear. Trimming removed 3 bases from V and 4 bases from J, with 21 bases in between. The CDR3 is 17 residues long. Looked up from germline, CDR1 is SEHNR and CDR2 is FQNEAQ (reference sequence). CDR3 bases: TGTGCCAGCAGCTTGGCGGCAGGAGCAATTGCCGGCTATGGCTACACCTTC. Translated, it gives CASSLAAGAIAGYGYTF.

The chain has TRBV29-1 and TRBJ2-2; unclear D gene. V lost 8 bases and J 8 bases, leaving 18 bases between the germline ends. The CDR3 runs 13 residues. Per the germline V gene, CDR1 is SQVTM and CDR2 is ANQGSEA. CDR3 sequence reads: CSSLLPGSGELFF. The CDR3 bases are TGCAGCTCTCTGTTGCCGGGCTCGGGGGAGCTGTTTTTT.

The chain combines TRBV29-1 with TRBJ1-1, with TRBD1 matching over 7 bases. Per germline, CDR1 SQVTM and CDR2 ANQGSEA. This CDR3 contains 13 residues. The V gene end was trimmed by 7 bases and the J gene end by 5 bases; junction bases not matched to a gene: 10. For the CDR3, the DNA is TGCAGCGCCGAGGGCCAGGGGGGGACTGAAGCTTTCTTT. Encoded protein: CSAEGQGGTEAFF.

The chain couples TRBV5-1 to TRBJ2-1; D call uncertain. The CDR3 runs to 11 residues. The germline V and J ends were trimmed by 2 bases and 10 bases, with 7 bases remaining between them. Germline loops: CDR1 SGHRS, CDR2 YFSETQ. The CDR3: CASSLTREQFF. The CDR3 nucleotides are TGCGCCAGCAGCTTAACAAGGGAGCAGTTCTTC. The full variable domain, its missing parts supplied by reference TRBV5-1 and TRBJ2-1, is KAGVTQTPRYLIKTRGQQVTLSCSPISGHRSVSWYQQTPGQGLQFLFEYFSETQRNKGNFPGRFSGRQFSNSRSEMNVSTLELGDSALYLCASSLTREQFFGPGTRLTVL.

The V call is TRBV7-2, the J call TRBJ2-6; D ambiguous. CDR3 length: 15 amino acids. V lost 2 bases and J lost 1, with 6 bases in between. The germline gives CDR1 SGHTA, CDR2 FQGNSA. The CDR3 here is CASSLKVSGANVLTF. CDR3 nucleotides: TGTGCCAGCAGCTTAAAGGTATCTGGGGCCAACGTCCTGACTTTC.

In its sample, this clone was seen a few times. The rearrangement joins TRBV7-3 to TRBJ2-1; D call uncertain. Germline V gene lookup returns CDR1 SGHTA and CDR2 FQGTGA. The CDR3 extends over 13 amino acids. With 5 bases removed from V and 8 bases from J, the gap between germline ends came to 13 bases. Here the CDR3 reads CASSLGPEDEQFF. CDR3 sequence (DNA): TGTGCCAGCAGCCTTGGACCCGAGGATGAGCAGTTCTTC.

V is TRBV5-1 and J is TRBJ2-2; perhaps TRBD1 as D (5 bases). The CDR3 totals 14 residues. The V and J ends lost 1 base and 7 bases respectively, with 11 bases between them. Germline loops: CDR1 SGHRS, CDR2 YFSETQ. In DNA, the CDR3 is TGCGCCAGCAGCTTGACAGGCCAAGGCGGGGAGCTGTTTTTT. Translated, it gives CASSLTGQGGELFF.

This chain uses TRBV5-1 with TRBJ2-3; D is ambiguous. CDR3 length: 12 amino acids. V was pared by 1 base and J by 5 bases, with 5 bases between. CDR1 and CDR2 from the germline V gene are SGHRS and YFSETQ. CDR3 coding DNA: TGCGCCAGCAGCTTGCCGGGAGATACGCAGTATTTT. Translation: CASSLPGDTQYF.

The CDR3 sequence: CASSYGTDSNQPQHF. The CDR3 bases are TGTGCCAGCAGCTACGGGACAGATAGCAATCAGCCCCAGCATTTT. The chain couples TRBV5-8 to TRBJ1-5; TRBD1 matches at 7 bases. Germline CDR1 and CDR2: SGHTS and YDEGEE. The CDR3 runs to 15 residues. Trimming cost V 3 bases and J 0 bases; bases outside gene matches: 3.

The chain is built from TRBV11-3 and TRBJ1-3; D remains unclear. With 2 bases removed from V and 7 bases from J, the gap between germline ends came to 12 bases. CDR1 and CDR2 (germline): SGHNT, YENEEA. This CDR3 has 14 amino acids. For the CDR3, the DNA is TGTGCCAGCAGCTTAAGCAGCCTGCGGAACACCATATATTTT. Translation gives CASSLSSLRNTIYF.

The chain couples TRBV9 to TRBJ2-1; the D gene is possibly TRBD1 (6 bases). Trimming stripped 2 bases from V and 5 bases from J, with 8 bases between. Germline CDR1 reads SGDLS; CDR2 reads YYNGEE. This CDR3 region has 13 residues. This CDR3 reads CASSVDRNNEQFF. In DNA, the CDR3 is TGTGCCAGCAGCGTGGACAGAAACAATGAGCAGTTCTTC.

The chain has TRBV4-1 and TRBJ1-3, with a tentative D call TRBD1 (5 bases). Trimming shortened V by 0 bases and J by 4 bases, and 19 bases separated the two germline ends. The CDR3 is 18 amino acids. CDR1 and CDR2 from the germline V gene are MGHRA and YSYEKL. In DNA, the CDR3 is TGCGCCAGCAGCCAAGAGCCCTTTACAGGACGGTGGGGAAACACCATATATTTT. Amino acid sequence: CASSQEPFTGRWGNTIYF.

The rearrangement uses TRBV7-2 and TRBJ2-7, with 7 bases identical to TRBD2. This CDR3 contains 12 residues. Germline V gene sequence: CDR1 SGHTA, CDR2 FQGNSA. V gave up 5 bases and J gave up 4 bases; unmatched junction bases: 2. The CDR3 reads CASSREGYEQYF. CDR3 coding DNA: TGTGCCAGCAGCAGGGAGGGATACGAGCAGTACTTC.

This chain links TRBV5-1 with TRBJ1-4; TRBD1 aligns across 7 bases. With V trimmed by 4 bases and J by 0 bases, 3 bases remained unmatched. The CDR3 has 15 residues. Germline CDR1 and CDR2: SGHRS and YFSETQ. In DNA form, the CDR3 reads TGCGCCAGCAGCCTTACAGGGGCAACTAATGAAAAACTGTTTTTT. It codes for CASSLTGATNEKLFF.

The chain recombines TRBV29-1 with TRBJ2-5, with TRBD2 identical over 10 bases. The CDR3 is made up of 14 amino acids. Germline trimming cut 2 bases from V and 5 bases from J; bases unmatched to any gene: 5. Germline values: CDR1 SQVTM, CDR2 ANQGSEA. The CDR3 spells CSVELAGVWETQYF. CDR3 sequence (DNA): TGCAGCGTTGAACTAGCGGGAGTATGGGAGACCCAGTACTTC.

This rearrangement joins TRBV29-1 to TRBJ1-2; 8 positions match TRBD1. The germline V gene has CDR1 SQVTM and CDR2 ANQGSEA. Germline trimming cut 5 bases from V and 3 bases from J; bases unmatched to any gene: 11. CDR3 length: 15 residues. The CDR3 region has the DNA TGCAGCGTTCTCCCATCTGACAGGGGTTACTATGGCTACACCTTC. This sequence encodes CSVLPSDRGYYGYTF. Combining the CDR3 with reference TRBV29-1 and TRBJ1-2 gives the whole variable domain SAVISQKPSRDICQRGTSLTIQCQVDSQVTMMFWYRQQPGQSLTLIATANQGSEATYESGFVIDKFPISRPNLTFSTLTVSNMSPEDSSIYLCSVLPSDRGYYGYTFGSGTRLTVV.

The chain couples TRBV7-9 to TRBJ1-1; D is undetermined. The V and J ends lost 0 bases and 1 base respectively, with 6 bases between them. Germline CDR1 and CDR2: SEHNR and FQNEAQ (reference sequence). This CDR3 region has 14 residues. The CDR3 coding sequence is TGTGCCAGCAGCTTAGCCCGAGAGAACACTGAAGCTTTCTTT. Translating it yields CASSLARENTEAFF.

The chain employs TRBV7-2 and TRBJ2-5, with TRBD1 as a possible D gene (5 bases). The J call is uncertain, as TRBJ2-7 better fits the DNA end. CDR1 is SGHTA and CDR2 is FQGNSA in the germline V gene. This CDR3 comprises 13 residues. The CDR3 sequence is CASSQRGAYEQYF. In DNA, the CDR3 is TGTGCCAGCAGTCAAAGGGGTGCCTACGAGCAGTACTTC.

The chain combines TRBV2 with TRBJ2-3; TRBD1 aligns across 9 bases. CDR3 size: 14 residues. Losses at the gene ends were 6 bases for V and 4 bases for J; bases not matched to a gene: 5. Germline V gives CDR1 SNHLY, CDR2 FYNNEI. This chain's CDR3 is CASRDRGSADTQYF. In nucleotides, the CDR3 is TGTGCCAGCAGGGACAGGGGTTCCGCAGATACGCAGTATTTT.

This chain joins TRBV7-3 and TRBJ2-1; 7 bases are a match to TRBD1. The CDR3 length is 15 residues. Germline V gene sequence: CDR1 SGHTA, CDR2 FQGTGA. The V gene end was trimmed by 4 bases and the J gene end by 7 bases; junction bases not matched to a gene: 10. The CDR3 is CASSSRQGTLNEQFF. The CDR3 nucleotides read TGTGCCAGCAGCTCCAGACAGGGTACACTTAATGAGCAGTTCTTC.

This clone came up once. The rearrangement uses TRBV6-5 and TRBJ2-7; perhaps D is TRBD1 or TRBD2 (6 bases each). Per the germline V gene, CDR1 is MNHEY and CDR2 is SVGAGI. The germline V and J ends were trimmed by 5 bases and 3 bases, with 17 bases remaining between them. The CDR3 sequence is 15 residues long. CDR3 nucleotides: TGTGCCAGCAGTCGCAGGGGAACCGGGGGCTACGAGCAGTACTTC. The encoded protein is CASSRRGTGGYEQYF.

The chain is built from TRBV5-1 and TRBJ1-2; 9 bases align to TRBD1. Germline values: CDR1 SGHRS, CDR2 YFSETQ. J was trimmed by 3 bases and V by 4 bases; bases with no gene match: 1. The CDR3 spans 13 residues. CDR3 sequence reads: CASSRTGDYGYTF. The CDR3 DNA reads TGCGCCAGCAGCCGGACAGGGGACTATGGCTACACCTTC.